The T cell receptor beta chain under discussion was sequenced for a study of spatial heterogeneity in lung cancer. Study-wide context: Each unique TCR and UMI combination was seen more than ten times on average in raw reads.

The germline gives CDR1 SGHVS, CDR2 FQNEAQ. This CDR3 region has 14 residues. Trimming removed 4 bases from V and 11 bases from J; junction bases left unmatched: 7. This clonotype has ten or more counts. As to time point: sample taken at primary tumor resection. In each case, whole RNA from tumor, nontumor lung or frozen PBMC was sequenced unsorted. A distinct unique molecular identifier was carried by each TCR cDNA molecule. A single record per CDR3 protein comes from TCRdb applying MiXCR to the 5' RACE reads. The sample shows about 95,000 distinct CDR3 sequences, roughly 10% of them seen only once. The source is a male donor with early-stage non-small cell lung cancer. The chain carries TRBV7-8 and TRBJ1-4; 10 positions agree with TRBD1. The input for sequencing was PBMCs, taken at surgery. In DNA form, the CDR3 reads TGTGCCAGCAGCTCGCGGGACAGGGGTCTGAAACTGTTTTTT. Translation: CASSSRDRGLKLFF.